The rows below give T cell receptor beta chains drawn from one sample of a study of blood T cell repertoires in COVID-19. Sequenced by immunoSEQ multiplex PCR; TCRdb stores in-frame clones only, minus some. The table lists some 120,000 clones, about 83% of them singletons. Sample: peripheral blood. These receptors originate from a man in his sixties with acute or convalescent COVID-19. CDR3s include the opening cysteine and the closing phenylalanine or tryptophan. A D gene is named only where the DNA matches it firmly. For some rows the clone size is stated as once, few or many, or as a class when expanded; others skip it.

CDR3 DNA: TGCAGTGCTAGTTCCCGCGGTAGCGTCGGTAGCGAGCAGTACTTC
CDR3 protein: CSASSRGSVGSEQYF
D gene: .
clone size: .
J gene: TRBJ2-7
V gene: TRBV20-1

CDR3 DNA: TGTGCCAGCGCGGGCGTAAACGAGCAGTACTTC
CDR3 protein: CASAGVNEQYF
D gene: .
clone size: .
J gene: TRBJ2-7
V gene: TRBV28

CDR3 DNA: TGCGCCAGCAGCCGGGAGGGAGGGCCCTCAAGTGAGCAGTTCTTC
CDR3 protein: CASSREGGPSSEQFF
D gene: TRBD2
clone size: once
J gene: TRBJ2-1
V gene: TRBV5-1

CDR3 DNA: TGTGCCAGCAGTTATACCAGGGGCAATCAGCCCCAGCATTTT
CDR3 protein: CASSYTRGNQPQHF
D gene: .
clone size: .
J gene: TRBJ1-5
V gene: TRBV6-2/TRBV6-3

CDR3 DNA: TGCAGCGTTGGGGACAGCCCTTTCTATGGCTACACCTTC
CDR3 protein: CSVGDSPFYGYTF
D gene: TRBD1
clone size: .
J gene: TRBJ1-2
V gene: TRBV29-1

CDR3 DNA: TGTGCCAGCAACCTACAGGGGGCAGCTGGAAACACCATATATTTT
CDR3 protein: CASNLQGAAGNTIYF
D gene: TRBD1
clone size: .
J gene: TRBJ1-3
V gene: TRBV6-6

CDR3 DNA: TGTGCCAGCACCCCTCAATCGGACTCCGATACGCAGTATTTT
CDR3 protein: CASTPQSDSDTQYF
D gene: .
clone size: .
J gene: TRBJ2-3
V gene: TRBV6-2/TRBV6-3

CDR3 DNA: TGTGCCAGCAGTTACCTAGTAAACACCGGGGAGCTGTTTTTT
CDR3 protein: CASSYLVNTGELFF
D gene: .
clone size: .
J gene: TRBJ2-2
V gene: TRBV6-5

CDR3 DNA: TGTGCCAGCAGCCTAGGGGGGGAAGAGACCCAGTACTTC
CDR3 protein: CASSLGGEETQYF
D gene: .
clone size: .
J gene: TRBJ2-5
V gene: TRBV28

CDR3 DNA: TGCAGCGTGGTTGAGGGCAGGGGGAACACCGGGGAGCTGTTTTTT
CDR3 protein: CSVVEGRGNTGELFF
D gene: .
clone size: .
J gene: TRBJ2-2
V gene: TRBV29-1

CDR3 DNA: TGTGCCAGCAGCCCCCGCGTGGGGGCGACTAGCACAGATACGCAGTATTTT
CDR3 protein: CASSPRVGATSTDTQYF
D gene: .
clone size: .
J gene: TRBJ2-3
V gene: TRBV11-2

CDR3 DNA: TGTGCCAGCAGCCAAGATACCACAGGGAGCGCCTATAATTCACCCCTCCACTTT
CDR3 protein: CASSQDTTGSAYNSPLHF
D gene: .
clone size: .
J gene: TRBJ1-6
V gene: TRBV4-2

CDR3 DNA: TGCGCCAGCAGCTCACATTCCGGGACAGAAGGGTACTTC
CDR3 protein: CASSSHSGTEGYF
D gene: TRBD1
clone size: few
J gene: TRBJ2-7
V gene: TRBV5-1

CDR3 DNA: TGTGCCAGCTCCGGGACAGTTTTAGGCGAGCAGTACTTC
CDR3 protein: CASSGTVLGEQYF
D gene: TRBD1
clone size: .
J gene: TRBJ2-7
V gene: TRBV19

CDR3 DNA: TGTGCCAGCAGCCGGACAGGGTCTAATTCACCCCTCCACTTT
CDR3 protein: CASSRTGSNSPLHF
D gene: TRBD1
clone size: medium-sized
J gene: TRBJ1-6
V gene: TRBV28

CDR3 DNA: TGTGCCAGCAGTGAGGGACTCGGGGGCACAGATACGCAGTATTTT
CDR3 protein: CASSEGLGGTDTQYF
D gene: .
clone size: .
J gene: TRBJ2-3
V gene: TRBV2

CDR3 DNA: TGTGCCAGCAGTACGACTAGGTCCCACACCGGGGAGCTGTTTTTT
CDR3 protein: CASSTTRSHTGELFF
D gene: .
clone size: .
J gene: TRBJ2-2
V gene: TRBV6-5

CDR3 DNA: TGTGCCAGTAGGTTTAGCGGGAGGGTCTCCTACAATGAGCAGTTCTTC
CDR3 protein: CASRFSGRVSYNEQFF
D gene: TRBD2
clone size: .
J gene: TRBJ2-1
V gene: TRBV19

CDR3 DNA: TGTGCCAGCGCCTCTAGCGGCGAGCAGTTCTTC
CDR3 protein: CASASSGEQFF
D gene: TRBD2
clone size: .
J gene: TRBJ2-1
V gene: TRBV28

CDR3 DNA: TGTGCCAGCAGTTATGCAGATGAAGCTTTCTTT
CDR3 protein: CASSYADEAFF
D gene: .
clone size: many
J gene: TRBJ1-1
V gene: TRBV6-2/TRBV6-3

CDR3 DNA: TGTGCCAGCAGCTTGAACAGAAATGAGCAGTTCTTC
CDR3 protein: CASSLNRNEQFF
D gene: .
clone size: .
J gene: TRBJ2-1
V gene: TRBV5-4